This T cell receptor (beta chain) originates from a study of blood T cell repertoires in COVID-19. Study-wide background: Donors in the United States, Italy and Spain gave samples during acute or convalescent COVID-19. PBMCs, B-cell-depleted T cells, or T cells provided the cDNA or gDNA that made up the material.

Assay used: immunoSEQ multiplex PCR; TCRdb lists only in-frame clones, some missing. The sample yields about 210,000 clones, about 81% seen once. This CDR3 has 18 residues. It was during active infection that Seattle patients were enrolled and then longitudinally followed. The receptor was isolated from a woman aged 60-75 years with COVID-19, enrolled during active disease. The sequenced sample was peripheral blood. The V and J genes are TRBV21-1 and TRBJ1-5; the table gives TRBD1 as D, unverified against the DNA. TRBV21-1 is tagged as a pseudogene. The CDR3: CASKGARVDRYSNQPQHF. CDR3 in DNA: TGTGCCAGCAAAGGGGCGAGGGTCGACAGGTATAGCAATCAGCCCCAGCATTTT.